This T cell receptor beta chain derives from a study of a mutant IDH1 vaccine in newly diagnosed glioma. Overall study context: Vaccinations, eight in total, occurred in weeks 1, 3, 5, 7, 11, 15, 19, 23. The start of vaccination came 4-6 weeks after radiotherapy alone, or with temozolomide cycles. Patients were pretreated with radiotherapy, temozolomide, or both, mostly both.

Worth noting for this clone: The antigen remains undetermined.

Germline V gene data show CDR1 as MDHEN and CDR2 as SYDVKM. This CDR3 is built from 15 residues. V lost 7 bases to trimming and J lost 11 bases; unmatched junction nucleotides: 14. Profiled with immunoSEQ multiplex PCR; TCRdb holds only in-frame clones, not every one. The repertoire has around 9,700 clones, approximately 88% of them found once; the top ten carry approximately 5.2%. The time point: week 23, last vaccination. A 20-mer mutant IDH1 peptide at 300 ug was injected subcutaneously with topical imiquimod. Tumors from donors were new WHO grade 3 or 4 IDH1-mutant astrocytomas with ATRX loss. The chain carries TRBV28 and TRBJ1-1; the match to TRBD1 covers 12 bases. The source material was PBMCs, sampled from a glioma patient whose treatment included an IDH1 peptide vaccine. The receptor comes from a woman in her forties with glioma. Some clones in this sample may be carry-over from other donors' samples. The CDR3 nucleotides read TGTGCCAGCATTTCCGGGACAGGGGGCGGTTTGTTTGCTTTCTTT. Translated, it gives CASISGTGGGLFAFF.